The TCR beta chain under discussion was sequenced for a study of Ad26.COV2.S vaccination and SARS-CoV-2 variants. Whole-study results and caveats: Vaccine recipients showed a spike-specific TCR breadth that was higher than in placebo recipients.

The treatment is: some 20 received Ad26.COV2.S at low or high dose, single or two shots; about five received placebo; per-sample allocation not given. Day 63 after the first vaccine or placebo injection was the time point for sampling. This Boston cohort included adults aged 18-55 years. Ad26 vector vaccine expressed Wuhan-strain SARS-CoV-2 spike. The CDR3 runs to 16 residues. V was trimmed by 5 bases and J by 8 bases, leaving 24 bases between them. The germline V gene encodes CDR1 SGHAT and CDR2 FQNNGV. Here immunoSEQ multiplex PCR was the method, and the copy in TCRdb shows in-frame clones only, minus some. The sample lists about 680,000 clones, roughly nine tenths occurring once. Comments on this clone: What it binds is unknown.

This chain connects TRBV11-2 to TRBJ1-2; tentative D call: TRBD1 (5 bases). This receptor was identified in a person aged 18-60 years who received the Ad26.COV2.S COVID-19 vaccine or a placebo. Sequences were derived from peripheral blood, sampled in a trial of Ad26.COV2.S vaccine versus placebo. CDR3 DNA: TGTGCCAGCAGCCCTAGTGGGGCAGGGCTCTGGGGGGGCTACACCTTC. This encodes CASSPSGAGLWGGYTF. The full variable domain, completed using reference TRBV11-2 and TRBJ1-2, is EAGVAQSPRYKIIEKRQSVAFWCNPISGHATLYWYQQILGQGPKLLIQFQNNGVVDDSQLPKDRFSAERLKGVDSTLKIQPAKLEDSAVYLCASSPSGAGLWGGYTFGSGTRLTVV.